This T cell receptor beta chain is from a study of blood T cell repertoires in COVID-19. Study at large: Collection of acute and convalescent COVID-19 samples took place in the United States, Italy and Spain.

The ends were cut back, 0 bases at V and 3 bases at J, with 12 bases in the middle. Germline V gene lookup returns CDR1 SGDLS and CDR2 YYNGEE. The length of the CDR3 is 15 residues. While infection was still active, Seattle patients were enrolled and then followed longitudinally. Per the original data handling: Estimates of nucleated cell counts were drawn from the amplification of reference gene primers. Profiled with immunoSEQ multiplex PCR; TCRdb holds only in-frame clones, not every one. The V and J calls and clone size were taken over from that table, and D and trimming were inferred from the DNA. The repertoire holds approximately 240,000 clones, with about 83% as singletons.

The source is a woman aged 30 to 39 with COVID-19, enrolled during active disease. The chain links TRBV9 to TRBJ1-2, with D maybe TRBD1 (5 bases). The sample taken for sequencing was peripheral blood. CDR3 amino acids: CASSVAPARDYGYTF. The CDR3 nucleotides are TGTGCCAGCAGCGTAGCTCCAGCCAGGGACTATGGCTACACCTTC. Full variable domain (missing parts from reference TRBV9 and TRBJ1-2): DSGVTQTPKHLITATGQRVTLRCSPRSGDLSVYWYQQSLDQGLQFLIQYYNGEERAKGNILERFSAQQFPDLHSELNLSSLELGDSALYFCASSVAPARDYGYTFGSGTRLTVV.